A single sample gave rise to the 8 T cell receptor beta chains below, sequenced in a study of cytotoxic CD8 clonotypes in ibrutinib-treated CLL. The assay was immunoSEQ multiplex PCR, and TCRdb's table has in-frame clones only and misses some. The profile shows some 98,000 clones, approximately 82% of them singletons. Sample: PBMCs, taken after 12 months of ibrutinib treatment. These receptors originate from a human donor with chronic lymphocytic leukemia.

The V gene is TRBV19, the J gene TRBJ1-2; maybe TRBD1 (6 bases). This CDR3 region has 15 residues. V dropped 7 bases and J dropped 2 bases, with 17 bases sitting between them. Germline-derived CDR1 and CDR2 are LNHDA and SQIVND (reference sequence). This CDR3 reads CASTNKGGANYGYTF. The CDR3 DNA reads as TGTGCCAGTACCAATAAGGGGGGGGCGAACTATGGCTACACCTTC.

The chain links TRBV2 to TRBJ2-3; D unclear. Trimming removed 5 bases from V and 10 bases from J, with 13 bases in between. The CDR3 is made up of 12 amino acids. In germline, CDR1 is SNHLY, CDR2 FYNNEI. The CDR3 region is CASSRLLQPQYF. CDR3 nucleotide sequence: TGTGCCAGCAGTCGATTATTACAGCCGCAGTATTTT.

This clone was recorded once. The rearrangement uses TRBV7-2 and TRBJ1-1, with TRBD1 as a possible D gene (5 bases). The ends were cut back, 2 bases at V and 0 bases at J, with 7 bases in the middle. The germline V gene encodes CDR1 SGHTA and CDR2 FQGNSA. The CDR3 spans 14 residues. This CDR3 reads CASSLKGLNTEAFF. In DNA, the CDR3 is TGTGCCAGCAGCTTAAAGGGGCTGAACACTGAAGCTTTCTTT.

The chain recombines TRBV5-4 with TRBJ2-6; tentative D call: TRBD1 (5 bases). The CDR3 is made up of 15 amino acids. V dropped 4 bases and J dropped 3 bases, with 11 bases sitting between them. CDR1 is SGHNT and CDR2 is YYREEE in the germline V gene (reference sequence). For the CDR3, the DNA is TGTGCCAGCAGCCAATGGGGCGGTGGGGCCAACGTCCTGACTTTC. As protein: CASSQWGGGANVLTF.

The J gene is TRBJ1-1, the V gene TRBV7-8; no definite D call. The CDR3 runs 13 residues. Germline V lookup: CDR1 SGHVS, CDR2 FQNEAQ. V shed 6 bases and J shed 1 base, with 9 bases lying between them. This CDR3 reads CASSVIPNTEAFF. The CDR3 coding sequence is TGTGCCAGCAGTGTTATCCCGAACACTGAAGCTTTCTTT.

The chain couples TRBV30 to TRBJ2-5; no definite D call. Germline V CDR1 and CDR2: GTSNPN, SVGIG (reference sequence). This CDR3 contains 12 residues. Trimming left V 1 base short and J 4 bases short, with 7 bases between. Here the CDR3 DNA reads TGTGCCTGGAGTGCCTTCGGAGAGACCCAGTACTTC. Its protein is CAWSAFGETQYF.

The V gene is TRBV4-2, the J gene TRBJ2-6, with D perhaps assigned TRBD1 or TRBD2 (5 bases each). This CDR3 is built from 16 residues. Germline values: CDR1 LGHNA, CDR2 YNFKEQ. Trimming left V 4 bases short and J 10 bases short, with 20 bases between. CDR3 region: CASSPQTHSWGNVLTF. The DNA for the CDR3 is TGTGCCAGCAGCCCCCAGACCCACAGTTGGGGGAACGTCCTGACTTTC.

This chain joins TRBV6-6 and TRBJ1-5, with 8 positions matching TRBD1. The trim removed 3 bases at V and 8 bases at J, leaving 12 bases unmatched. The CDR3 is 16 residues long. Germline CDR1 MNHNY, CDR2 SVGAGI (reference sequence). The CDR3 sequence: CASSYKENRGKEPQHF. CDR3 nucleotides: TGTGCCAGCAGTTATAAAGAAAACAGGGGGAAGGAGCCCCAGCATTTT.